These 28 T cell receptor beta chains were all obtained from the same sample, sequenced in a study of radiation and T cells in renal cell carcinoma. The time point denotes: blood 4 weeks post-SBRT, at nephrectomy. Treatment meaning: 15 Gy SBRT to primary tumor, nephrectomy 4 weeks later. Sequenced by immunoSEQ multiplex PCR; TCRdb stores in-frame clones only, minus some. Here the sample spans around 170,000 clones, about 88% being singletons. The material sequenced was blood, taken from a patient whose treatment included radiotherapy and nephrectomy. These receptors were obtained from a woman between 50 and 59 years old with renal cell carcinoma.

The chain links TRBV30 to TRBJ2-1; 12 bases agree with TRBD2. Unmatched junction bases numbered 8, after V lost 2 bases and J lost 3 bases. The length of the CDR3 is 17 residues. The germline gives CDR1 GTSNPN, CDR2 SVGIG (reference sequence). CDR3 coding DNA: TGTGCCTGGAGTCGTCTAGCGGGGGGGTTTCGCTACAATGAGCAGTTCTTC. Protein product: CAWSRLAGGFRYNEQFF. Supplemented by reference TRBV30 and TRBJ2-1, the full variable domain reads SQTIHQWPATLVQPVGSPLSLECTVEGTSNPNLYWYRQAAGRGLQLLFYSVGIGQISSEVPQNLSASRPQDRQFILSSKKLLLSDSGFYLCAWSRLAGGFRYNEQFFGPGTRLTVL.

About this clone: Compared with germline, one end of the junction differs, possibly owing to a read error. The V gene is TRBV6-1, the J gene TRBJ1-4; 7 nucleotides align to TRBD1. This CDR3 has 12 amino acids. The germline gives CDR1 MNHNS, CDR2 SASEGT. As DNA, the CDR3 is TGTGCCAGCAGTGGACCGGACAGGCGCTTACTCTTT. Translation: CASSGPDRRLLF.

The chain uses TRBV15 and TRBJ1-6; possibly TRBD1 for D (6 bases). Germline CDR1 and CDR2: LNHNV and YYDKDF (reference sequence). CDR3 length: 13 amino acids. Trimming cost V 3 bases and J 10 bases, with 10 bases left between them. CDR3 residues: CATSRYQGSPLHF. CDR3 nucleotides: TGTGCCACCAGCAGGTATCAGGGGTCACCCCTCCACTTT.

V is TRBV6-4 and J is TRBJ2-1; weak D call: TRBD2 (7 bases). The CDR3 is made up of 15 amino acids. Germline lookup yields CDR1 MRHNA and CDR2 SNTAGT. Trimming left V 2 bases short and J 4 bases short, with 12 bases between. CDR3 region: CASSDGGAGYNEQFF. The CDR3 nucleotides read TGTGCCAGCAGTGACGGGGGGGCCGGTTACAATGAGCAGTTCTTC.

The chain joins TRBV9 to TRBJ1-2; D may be TRBD1 (5 bases). Trimming left V 0 bases short and J 2 bases short, with 11 bases between. The CDR3 is made up of 15 amino acids. CDR1 and CDR2 (germline): SGDLS, YYNGEE. This CDR3 reads CASSVGVGPNYGYTF. The CDR3 nucleotides are TGTGCCAGCAGCGTAGGGGTGGGGCCCAACTATGGCTACACCTTC.

This clone was found once. This rearrangement joins TRBV11-3 to TRBJ2-1, with 8 bases matching TRBD1. V was pared by 5 bases and J by 9 bases, with 3 bases of the junction left unmatched. The CDR3 spans 12 residues. Germline V gene lookup returns CDR1 SGHNT and CDR2 YENEEA. The CDR3 loop is CASSQGAGEQFF. CDR3 coding DNA: TGTGCCAGCAGCCAGGGGGCCGGTGAGCAGTTCTTC. Filled out from reference TRBV11-3 and TRBJ2-1, the complete variable domain reads EAGVVQSPRYKIIEKKQPVAFWCNPISGHNTLYWYLQNLGQGPELLIRYENEEAVDDSQLPKDRFSAERLKGVDSTLKIQPAELGDSAVYLCASSQGAGEQFFGPGTRLTVL.

J is TRBJ2-2 and V is TRBV7-9; D not resolved. V was trimmed by 4 bases and J by 7 bases, leaving 13 bases between them. CDR3 length equals 14 residues. The germline gives CDR1 SEHNR, CDR2 FQNEAQ (reference sequence). The CDR3 spells CASSSTTPGGELFF. The CDR3 DNA sequence: TGTGCCAGCAGCTCGACCACCCCGGGCGGGGAGCTGTTTTTT.

This clone has a single count. The chain employs TRBV7-9 and TRBJ1-4; TRBD1 matches at 8 bases. With 2 bases clipped from V and 4 bases from J, the junction kept 6 bases outside the gene matches. CDR3 length equals 16 residues. Per germline, CDR1 SEHNR and CDR2 FQNEAQ (reference sequence). The CDR3: CASSLRGTGVNEKLFF. Here the CDR3 DNA reads TGTGCCAGCAGCTTACGCGGGACAGGAGTTAATGAAAAACTGTTTTTT.

This chain joins TRBV7-9 and TRBJ2-2; D is ambiguous. V dropped 6 bases and J dropped 7 bases, with 15 bases sitting between them. Germline values: CDR1 SEHNR, CDR2 FQNEAQ (reference sequence). The CDR3 spans 14 residues. The CDR3 reads CASRPGVVSGELFF. The DNA of the CDR3 is TGTGCCAGCAGACCTGGGGTGGTGAGCGGGGAGCTGTTTTTT.

The sample holds one count of this clone. The chain recombines TRBV6-1 with TRBJ2-5, with 7 bases aligning to TRBD1. CDR3 length: 15 residues. With V trimmed by 0 bases and J by 3 bases, 4 bases remained unmatched. CDR1 is MNHNS, CDR2 SASEGT, per germline. The CDR3, as DNA: TGTGCCAGCAGTGAAGCAGGGGGCAGGGAAGAGACCCAGTACTTC. Protein: CASSEAGGREETQYF.

This clone was detected only once. This chain uses TRBV7-9 with TRBJ1-5; a weak D match, TRBD1 (6 bases). This CDR3 region has 15 residues. The V end lost 5 bases, the J end lost 4 bases, and 15 bases lay between the germline ends. CDR1 and CDR2 from the germline V gene are SEHNR and FQNEAQ (reference sequence). CDR3 residues: CASSLTGLGNQPQHF. The CDR3 region has the DNA TGTGCCAGCAGCCTGACAGGCCTGGGAAATCAGCCCCAGCATTTT.

The rearrangement uses TRBV6-6 and TRBJ2-1, with D possibly being TRBD1 (6 bases). The V and J ends lost 6 bases and 5 bases respectively, with 17 bases between them. The CDR3 extends over 15 amino acids. CDR1 and CDR2 (germline): MNHNY, SVGAGI (reference sequence). This CDR3 is CASSQNRAPNNEQFF. In DNA form, the CDR3 reads TGTGCCAGCAGCCAAAACAGGGCACCGAACAATGAGCAGTTCTTC.

DNA for the CDR3: TGTGCCAGCAGCGTCTACAGGGGGCAATCTGGAAACACCATATATTTT. It codes for CASSVYRGQSGNTIYF. The V and J genes are TRBV7-2 and TRBJ1-3; 9 nucleotides match TRBD1. V shed 5 bases and J 1 base; nucleotides not matched to a gene: 6. The CDR3 contains 16 residues. Looked up from germline, CDR1 is SGHTA and CDR2 is FQGNSA.

The V and J genes are TRBV2 and TRBJ2-2; 10 positions agree with TRBD2. The junction had 6 bases not matched to a gene; V was cut back by 2 bases and J by 0 bases. The CDR3 sequence is 18 residues long. The V gene's germline CDR1 is SNHLY and CDR2 FYNNEI. DNA of the CDR3: TGTGCCAGCAGTGAATACCTAGCGGGGGCCGCGAACACCGGGGAGCTGTTTTTT. Translated: CASSEYLAGAANTGELFF.

V and J are TRBV7-9 and TRBJ2-7, with D possibly matching TRBD2 (5 bases). Trimming removed 5 bases at V and 2 bases at J, with 16 bases between. The CDR3 consists of 15 residues. CDR1 is SEHNR and CDR2 is FQNEAQ in the germline V gene (reference sequence). The CDR3 sequence is CASSPGLGLTYEQYF. Here the CDR3 DNA reads TGTGCCAGCAGCCCCGGACTCGGGCTAACCTACGAGCAGTACTTC.

CDR3 amino acids: CASSQGQYGYTF. The CDR3 coding sequence is TGTGCCAGCAGCCAAGGACAGTATGGCTACACCTTC. This rearrangement joins TRBV14 to TRBJ1-2; tentatively, D is TRBD1 (5 bases). CDR1 is SGHDN and CDR2 is FVKESK in the germline V gene. The V and J ends lost 1 base and 5 bases respectively, with 5 bases between them. This CDR3 comprises 12 residues.

A word on this clone: Germline is not matched at one junction end, which may reflect a read error. The V and J genes are TRBV7-7 and TRBJ2-5; D may be TRBD1 (7 bases). The CDR3 contains 15 residues. The V gene's germline CDR1 is SSHAT and CDR2 FNYEAQ (reference sequence). Here the CDR3 DNA reads TGTGCTAGCAGCTTAGCGGAGAACAGGGGTGAGACCCAGTACTTC. This sequence encodes CASSLAENRGETQYF. The full variable domain, in which reference TRBV7-7 and TRBJ2-5 provide the parts outside the CDR3, is GAGVSQSPRYKVTKRGQDVTLRCDPISSHATLYWYQQALGQGPEFLTYFNYEAQPDKSGLPSDRFSAERPEGSISTLTIQRTEQRDSAMYRCASSLAENRGETQYFGPGTRLLVL.

This clone appeared a few times. V usage is TRBV30 and J usage is TRBJ1-1, with D unresolved. The CDR3 has 13 residues. CDR1 and CDR2 from the germline V gene are GTSNPN and SVGIG (reference sequence). V was pared by 5 bases and J by 3 bases, with 13 bases between. CDR3 in DNA: TGTGCCTGGGAGGCAAATCGGGACACTGAAGCTTTCTTT. Protein sequence: CAWEANRDTEAFF.

CDR3: CASSQSYNSPLHF. CDR3 nucleotides: TGTGCCAGCTCTCAGTCCTATAATTCACCCCTCCACTTT. This rearrangement joins TRBV2 to TRBJ1-6; no clear D. Looked up from germline, CDR1 is SNHLY and CDR2 is FYNNEI. Trimming left V 8 bases short and J 1 base short, with 6 bases between. This CDR3 has 13 amino acids.

The V gene is TRBV7-2, the J gene TRBJ2-3; 8 bases line up with TRBD2. Germline trimming cut 5 bases from V and 1 base from J; bases unmatched to any gene: 5. The CDR3 runs 15 residues. CDR1 and CDR2 (germline): SGHTA, FQGNSA. The CDR3 here is CASSPREGRTDTQYF. CDR3 in DNA: TGTGCCAGCAGCCCTCGGGAGGGCCGCACAGATACGCAGTATTTT.

This clone was detected once. This chain joins TRBV9 and TRBJ1-5; D gene ambiguous. V lost 0 bases and J lost 3, with 10 bases in between. Germline assignment: CDR1 SGDLS and CDR2 YYNGEE. The CDR3 consists of 15 residues. CDR3 region: CASSVDGQFNQPQHF. DNA for the CDR3: TGTGCCAGCAGCGTAGACGGTCAGTTCAATCAGCCCCAGCATTTT.

This chain uses TRBV9 with TRBJ1-1; D is unresolved. The CDR3 is 13 residues long. V lost 4 bases to trimming and J lost 0 bases, with 7 bases between them. The V gene's germline CDR1 is SGDLS and CDR2 YYNGEE. CDR3 amino acids: CASSPPVNTEAFF. CDR3 in DNA: TGTGCCAGCAGCCCCCCGGTGAACACTGAAGCTTTCTTT. Filled out from reference TRBV9 and TRBJ1-1, the complete variable domain reads DSGVTQTPKHLITATGQRVTLRCSPRSGDLSVYWYQQSLDQGLQFLIQYYNGEERAKGNILERFSAQQFPDLHSELNLSSLELGDSALYFCASSPPVNTEAFFGQGTRLTVV.

This clone was seen only a few times. CDR3 amino acids: CASSFLTGELFF. DNA of the CDR3: TGTGCCAGCAGCTTCCTCACCGGGGAGCTGTTTTTT. This rearrangement joins TRBV5-4 to TRBJ2-2; D unclear. Deletions cut 2 bases from V and 4 bases from J, with 3 bases between. Per the germline V gene, CDR1 is SGHNT and CDR2 is YYREEE (reference sequence). The CDR3 is 12 residues long.

The table lists this clone with a count of one. The V gene is TRBV7-6, the J gene TRBJ2-3, with D possibly TRBD2 on 5 matching bases. Germline values: CDR1 SGHVS, CDR2 FNYEAQ. Trimming took 4 bases from V and 7 from J, leaving 12 bases between them. The CDR3 is made up of 13 amino acids. CDR3 sequence: CASSSRGRNTQYF. CDR3 bases: TGTGCCAGCAGCTCCCGAGGGCGAAATACGCAGTATTTT.

The rearrangement uses TRBV4-1 and TRBJ2-2; 8 bases match TRBD2. Germline CDR1 MGHRA, CDR2 YSYEKL. The CDR3 spans 15 residues. Unmatched junction bases numbered 6, after V lost 3 bases and J lost 6 bases. The DNA of the CDR3 is TGCGCCAGCAGCCAGCGCGGGGGGAGCGCCGGGGAGCTGTTTTTT. This gives the protein CASSQRGGSAGELFF.

As for this clone: The junction differs from germline at one of its ends, possibly a read error. J is TRBJ2-7 and V is TRBV10-2; D uncertain. The germline V gene has CDR1 WSHSY and CDR2 SAAADI. The CDR3 covers 15 residues. In DNA form, the CDR3 reads TGCGCCAGCAGGGAGTCAGGATGGGACTCCTACGAGCAGTACTTC. Its translation: CASRESGWDSYEQYF.

This clone has a handful of counts. The genes are TRBV29-1 and TRBJ2-1; D not certain. This CDR3 has 14 residues. V lost 4 bases, J lost 6 bases, and 16 bases lay in between. The germline V gene encodes CDR1 SQVTM and CDR2 ANQGSEA. CDR3 in amino acids: CSVAAVLRFNEQFF. The CDR3 DNA sequence: TGCAGCGTTGCGGCAGTACTAAGATTCAATGAGCAGTTCTTC.

The CDR3 loop reads CASSLSGIGTYEQYF. The CDR3 region has the DNA TGTGCCAGCAGCTTATCGGGGATCGGGACCTACGAGCAGTACTTC. The chain couples TRBV7-9 to TRBJ2-7, with a weak D call TRBD2 (5 bases). V was cut by 2 bases and J by 2 bases, with 13 bases left in between. Germline lookup yields CDR1 SEHNR and CDR2 FQNEAQ (reference sequence). The length of the CDR3 is 15 residues.